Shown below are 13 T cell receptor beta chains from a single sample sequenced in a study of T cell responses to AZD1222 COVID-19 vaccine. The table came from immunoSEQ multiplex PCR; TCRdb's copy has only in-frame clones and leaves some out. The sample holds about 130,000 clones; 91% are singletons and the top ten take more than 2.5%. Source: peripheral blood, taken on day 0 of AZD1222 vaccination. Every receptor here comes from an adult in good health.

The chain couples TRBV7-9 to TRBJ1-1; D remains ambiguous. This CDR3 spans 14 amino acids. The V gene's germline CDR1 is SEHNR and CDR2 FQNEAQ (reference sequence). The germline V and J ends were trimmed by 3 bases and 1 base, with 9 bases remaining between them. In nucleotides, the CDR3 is TGTGCCAGCAGCTTGTTACAGCAGAACACTGAAGCTTTCTTT. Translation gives CASSLLQQNTEAFF.

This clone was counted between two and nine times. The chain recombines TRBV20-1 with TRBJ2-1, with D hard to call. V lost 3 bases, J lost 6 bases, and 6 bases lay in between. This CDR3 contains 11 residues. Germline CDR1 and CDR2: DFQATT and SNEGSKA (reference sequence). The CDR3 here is CSASRGNEQFF. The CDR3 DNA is TGCAGTGCTAGTCGCGGCAATGAGCAGTTCTTC.

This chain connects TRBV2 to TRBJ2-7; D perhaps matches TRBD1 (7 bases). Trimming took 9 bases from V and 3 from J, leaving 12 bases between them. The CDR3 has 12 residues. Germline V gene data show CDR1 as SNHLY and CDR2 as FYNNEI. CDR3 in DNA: TGTGCCAGGCGGGACAGCAACTACGAGCAGTACTTC. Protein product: CARRDSNYEQYF.

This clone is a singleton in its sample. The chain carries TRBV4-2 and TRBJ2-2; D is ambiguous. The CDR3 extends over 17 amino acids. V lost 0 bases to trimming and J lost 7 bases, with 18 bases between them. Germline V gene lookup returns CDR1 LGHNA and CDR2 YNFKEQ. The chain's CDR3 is CASSQDGVSAWVGELFF. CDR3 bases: TGTGCCAGCAGCCAAGATGGAGTGAGTGCATGGGTCGGGGAGCTGTTTTTT.

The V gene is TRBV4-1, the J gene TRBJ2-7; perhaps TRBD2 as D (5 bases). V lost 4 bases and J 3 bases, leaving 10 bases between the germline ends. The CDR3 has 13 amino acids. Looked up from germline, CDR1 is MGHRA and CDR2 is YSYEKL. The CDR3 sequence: CASSPDGDYEQYF. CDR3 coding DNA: TGCGCCAGCAGCCCGGACGGGGACTACGAGCAGTACTTC.

In DNA, the CDR3 is TGTGCCAGCAGTGAATCTCTAGCGGGGTACAATGAGCAGTTCTTC. This gives the protein CASSESLAGYNEQFF. The rearrangement joins TRBV25-1 to TRBJ2-1; 9 nucleotides line up with TRBD2. This CDR3 has 15 amino acids. With V trimmed by 1 base and J by 4 bases, 2 bases remained unmatched. Germline values: CDR1 MGHDK, CDR2 SYGVNS.

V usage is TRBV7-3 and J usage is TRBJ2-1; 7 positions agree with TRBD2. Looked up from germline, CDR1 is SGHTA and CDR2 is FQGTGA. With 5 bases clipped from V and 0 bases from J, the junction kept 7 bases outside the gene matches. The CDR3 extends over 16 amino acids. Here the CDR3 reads CASSARSGGSYNEQFF. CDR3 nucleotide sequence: TGTGCCAGCAGCGCAAGGTCGGGGGGCTCCTACAATGAGCAGTTCTTC.

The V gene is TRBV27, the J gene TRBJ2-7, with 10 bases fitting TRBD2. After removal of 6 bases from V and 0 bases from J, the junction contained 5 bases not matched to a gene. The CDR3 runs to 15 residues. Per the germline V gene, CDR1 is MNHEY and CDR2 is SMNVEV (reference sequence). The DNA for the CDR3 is TGTGCCAGCAGGGCGGGACTAGCGTCCTCCTACGAGCAGTACTTC. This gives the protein CASRAGLASSYEQYF.

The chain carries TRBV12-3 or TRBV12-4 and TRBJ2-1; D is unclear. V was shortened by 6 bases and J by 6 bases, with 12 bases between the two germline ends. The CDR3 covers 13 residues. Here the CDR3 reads CASSYSLSNEQFF. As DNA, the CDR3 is TGTGCCAGCAGCTACTCCTTATCCAATGAGCAGTTCTTC.

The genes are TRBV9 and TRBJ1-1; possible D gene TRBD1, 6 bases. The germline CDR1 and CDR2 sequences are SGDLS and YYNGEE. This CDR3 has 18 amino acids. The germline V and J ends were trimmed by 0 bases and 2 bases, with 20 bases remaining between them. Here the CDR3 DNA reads TGTGCCAGCAGCGTAGGATCGGGCAGGGGCACCCGAAACACTGAAGCTTTCTTT. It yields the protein CASSVGSGRGTRNTEAFF.

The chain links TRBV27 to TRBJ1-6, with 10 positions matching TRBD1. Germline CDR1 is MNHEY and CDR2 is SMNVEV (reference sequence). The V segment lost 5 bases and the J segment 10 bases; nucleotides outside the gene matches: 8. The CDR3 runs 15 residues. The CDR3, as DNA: TGTGCCAGCAGTCGCAGGACAGGGGGGCGGTCACCCCTCCACTTT. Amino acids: CASSRRTGGRSPLHF.

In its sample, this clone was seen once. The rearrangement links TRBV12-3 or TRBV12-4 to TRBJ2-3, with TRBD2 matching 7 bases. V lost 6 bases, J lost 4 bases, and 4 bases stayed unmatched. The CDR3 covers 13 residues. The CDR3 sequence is CASSRGRADTQYF. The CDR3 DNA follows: TGTGCCAGCAGCCGAGGGAGGGCAGATACGCAGTATTTT.

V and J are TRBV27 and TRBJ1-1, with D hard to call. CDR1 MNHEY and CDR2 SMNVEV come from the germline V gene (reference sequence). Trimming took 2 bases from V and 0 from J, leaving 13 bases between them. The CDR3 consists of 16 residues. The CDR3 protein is CASSLKREPMNTEAFF. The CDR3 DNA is TGTGCCAGCAGTTTAAAGAGGGAACCCATGAACACTGAAGCTTTCTTT.